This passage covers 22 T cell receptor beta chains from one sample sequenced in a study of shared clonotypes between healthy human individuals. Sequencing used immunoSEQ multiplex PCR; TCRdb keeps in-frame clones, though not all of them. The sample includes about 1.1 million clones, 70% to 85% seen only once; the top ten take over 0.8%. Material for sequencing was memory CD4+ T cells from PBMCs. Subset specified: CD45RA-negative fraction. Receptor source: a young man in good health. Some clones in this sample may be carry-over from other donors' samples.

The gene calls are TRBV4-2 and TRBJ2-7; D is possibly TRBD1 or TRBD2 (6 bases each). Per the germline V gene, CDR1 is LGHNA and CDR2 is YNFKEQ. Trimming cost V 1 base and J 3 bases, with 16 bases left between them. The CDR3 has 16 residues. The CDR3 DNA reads TGTGCCAGCAGCCAAGGGAGGGGGATGAGCGGCTACGAGCAGTACTTC. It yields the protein CASSQGRGMSGYEQYF.

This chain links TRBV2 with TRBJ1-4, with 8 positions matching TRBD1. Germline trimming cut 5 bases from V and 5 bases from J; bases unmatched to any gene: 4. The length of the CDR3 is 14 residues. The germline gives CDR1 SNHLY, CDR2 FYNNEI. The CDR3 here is CASSNRGSNEKLFF. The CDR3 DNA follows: TGTGCCAGCAGTAACAGGGGGTCGAATGAAAAACTGTTTTTT.

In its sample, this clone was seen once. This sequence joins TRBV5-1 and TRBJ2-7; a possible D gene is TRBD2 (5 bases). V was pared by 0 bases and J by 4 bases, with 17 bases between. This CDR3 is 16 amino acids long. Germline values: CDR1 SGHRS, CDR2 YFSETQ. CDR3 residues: CASSLGQRMGSYEQYF. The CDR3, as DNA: TGCGCCAGCAGCTTGGGGCAGCGGATGGGTTCTTACGAGCAGTACTTC.

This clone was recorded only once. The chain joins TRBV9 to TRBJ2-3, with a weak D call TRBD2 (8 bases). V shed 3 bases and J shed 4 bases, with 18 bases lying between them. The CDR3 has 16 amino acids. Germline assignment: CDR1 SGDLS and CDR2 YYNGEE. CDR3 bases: TGTGCCAGCAGCGCGGGGGGGACAGAGTTAGCAGATACGCAGTATTTT. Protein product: CASSAGGTELADTQYF.

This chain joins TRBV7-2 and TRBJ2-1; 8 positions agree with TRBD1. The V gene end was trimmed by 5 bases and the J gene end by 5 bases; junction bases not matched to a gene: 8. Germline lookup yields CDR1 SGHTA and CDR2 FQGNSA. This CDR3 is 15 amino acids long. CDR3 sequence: CASSPQGAGNNEQFF. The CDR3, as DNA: TGTGCCAGCAGCCCGCAGGGGGCTGGAAACAATGAGCAGTTCTTC. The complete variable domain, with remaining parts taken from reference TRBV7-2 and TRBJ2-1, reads GAGVSQSPSNKVTEKGKDVELRCDPISGHTALYWYRQSLGQGLEFLIYFQGNSAPDKSGLPSDRFSAERTGGSVSTLTIQRTQQEDSAVYLCASSPQGAGNNEQFFGPGTRLTVL.

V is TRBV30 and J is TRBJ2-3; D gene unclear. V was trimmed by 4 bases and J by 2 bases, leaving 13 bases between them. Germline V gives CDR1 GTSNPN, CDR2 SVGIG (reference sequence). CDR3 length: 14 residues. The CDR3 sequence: CAWITAANTDTQYF. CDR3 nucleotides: TGTGCCTGGATAACGGCAGCAAACACAGATACGCAGTATTTT.

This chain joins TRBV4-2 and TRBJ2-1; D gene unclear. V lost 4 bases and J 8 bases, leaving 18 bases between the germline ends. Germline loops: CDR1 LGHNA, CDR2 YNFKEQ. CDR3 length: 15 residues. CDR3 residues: CASSPTRSAHYEQFF. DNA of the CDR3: TGTGCCAGCAGCCCGACACGGTCGGCCCACTATGAGCAGTTCTTC.

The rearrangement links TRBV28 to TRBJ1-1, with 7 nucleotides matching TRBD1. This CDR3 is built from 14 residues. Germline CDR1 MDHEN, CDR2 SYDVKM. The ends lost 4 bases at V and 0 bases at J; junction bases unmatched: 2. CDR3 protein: CASSWGQMNTEAFF. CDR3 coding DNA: TGTGCCAGCAGTTGGGGACAGATGAACACTGAAGCTTTCTTT.

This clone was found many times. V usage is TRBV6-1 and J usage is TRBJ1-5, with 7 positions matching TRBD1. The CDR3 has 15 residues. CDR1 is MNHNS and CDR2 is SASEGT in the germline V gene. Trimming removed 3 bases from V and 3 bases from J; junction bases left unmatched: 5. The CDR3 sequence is CASSEGDRLNQPQHF. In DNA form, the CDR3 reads TGTGCCAGCAGTGAGGGGGACAGACTCAATCAGCCCCAGCATTTT.

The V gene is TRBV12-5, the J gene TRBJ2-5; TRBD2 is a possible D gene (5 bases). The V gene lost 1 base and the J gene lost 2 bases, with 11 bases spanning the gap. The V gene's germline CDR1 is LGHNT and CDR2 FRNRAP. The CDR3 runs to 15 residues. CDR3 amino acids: CASGLGRGEQETQYF. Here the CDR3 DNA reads TGTGCTAGTGGTTTGGGTCGGGGAGAACAAGAGACCCAGTACTTC.

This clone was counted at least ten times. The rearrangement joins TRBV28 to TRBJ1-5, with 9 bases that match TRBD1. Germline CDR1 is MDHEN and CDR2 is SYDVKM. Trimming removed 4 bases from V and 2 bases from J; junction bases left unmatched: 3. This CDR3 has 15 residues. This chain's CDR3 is CASSWDRDGNQPQHF. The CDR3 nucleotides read TGTGCCAGCAGTTGGGACAGGGACGGCAATCAGCCCCAGCATTTT.

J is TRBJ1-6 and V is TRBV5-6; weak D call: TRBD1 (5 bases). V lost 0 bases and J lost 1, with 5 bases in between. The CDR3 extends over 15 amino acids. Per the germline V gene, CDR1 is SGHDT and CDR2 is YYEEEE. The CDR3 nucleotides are TGTGCCAGCAGCTTGGGGGGGTCCTATAATTCACCCCTCCACTTT. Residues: CASSLGGSYNSPLHF.

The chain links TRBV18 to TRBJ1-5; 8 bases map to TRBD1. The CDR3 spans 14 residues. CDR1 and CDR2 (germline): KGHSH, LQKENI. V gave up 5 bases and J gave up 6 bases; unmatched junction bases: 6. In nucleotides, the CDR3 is TGTGCCAGCTCAGGGGGGGGGACAGGTCAGCCCCAGCATTTT. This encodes CASSGGGTGQPQHF. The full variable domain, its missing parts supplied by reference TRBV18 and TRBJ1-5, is NAGVMQNPRHLVRRRGQEARLRCSPMKGHSHVYWYRQLPEEGLKFMVYLQKENIIDESGMPKERFSAEFPKEGPSILRIQQVVRGDSAAYFCASSGGGTGQPQHFGDGTRLSIL.

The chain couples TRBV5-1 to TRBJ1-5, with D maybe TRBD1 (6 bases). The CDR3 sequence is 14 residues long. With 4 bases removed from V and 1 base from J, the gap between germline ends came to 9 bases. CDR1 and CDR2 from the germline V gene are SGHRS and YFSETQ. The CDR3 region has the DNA TGCGCCAGCAGCCCTACAGGGAGCAATCAGCCCCAGCATTTT. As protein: CASSPTGSNQPQHF.

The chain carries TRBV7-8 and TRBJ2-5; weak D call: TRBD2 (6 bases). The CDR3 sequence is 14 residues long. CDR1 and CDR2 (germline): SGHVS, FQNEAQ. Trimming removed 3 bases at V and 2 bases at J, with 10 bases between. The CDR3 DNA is TGTGCCAGCAGCTTTGCGGGGAGTCAAGAGACCCAGTACTTC. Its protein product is CASSFAGSQETQYF.

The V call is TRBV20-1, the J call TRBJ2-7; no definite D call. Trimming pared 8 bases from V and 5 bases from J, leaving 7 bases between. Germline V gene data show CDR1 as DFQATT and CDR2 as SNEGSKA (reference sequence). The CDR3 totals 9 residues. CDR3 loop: CSTPDEQYF. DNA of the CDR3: TGCAGTACCCCCGACGAGCAGTACTTC.

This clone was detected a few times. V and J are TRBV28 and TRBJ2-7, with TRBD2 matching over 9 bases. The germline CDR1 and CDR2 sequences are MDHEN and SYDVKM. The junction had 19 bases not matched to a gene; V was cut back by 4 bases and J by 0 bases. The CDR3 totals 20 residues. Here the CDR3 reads CASSSDEASGIYPRSYEQYF. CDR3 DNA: TGTGCCAGCAGTTCTGACGAGGCTAGCGGGATCTACCCCCGCTCCTACGAGCAGTACTTC.

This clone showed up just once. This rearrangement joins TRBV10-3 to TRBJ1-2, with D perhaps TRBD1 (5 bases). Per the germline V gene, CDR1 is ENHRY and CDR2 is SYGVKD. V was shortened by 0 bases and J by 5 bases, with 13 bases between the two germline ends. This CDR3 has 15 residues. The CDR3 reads CAISESHGTDYGYTF. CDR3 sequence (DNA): TGTGCCATCAGTGAGTCCCACGGGACGGATTATGGCTACACCTTC.

Here the CDR3 DNA reads TGTGCCAGCAGCCGTGGACAGGGGTACCTCTCTGGGGCCAACGTCCTGACTTTC. It codes for CASSRGQGYLSGANVLTF. The chain recombines TRBV7-8 with TRBJ2-6, with 9 bases identical to TRBD1. This CDR3 contains 18 residues. CDR1 and CDR2 (germline): SGHVS, FQNEAQ. Losses at the gene ends were 5 bases for V and 0 bases for J; bases not matched to a gene: 8.

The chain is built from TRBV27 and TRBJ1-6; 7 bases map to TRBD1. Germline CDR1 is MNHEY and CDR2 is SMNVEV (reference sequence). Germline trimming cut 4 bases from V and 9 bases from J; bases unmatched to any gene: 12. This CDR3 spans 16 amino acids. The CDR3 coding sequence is TGTGCCAGCAGTTCCCTTACCGGGACAGAGAGTTCACCCCTCCACTTT. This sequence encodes CASSSLTGTESSPLHF.

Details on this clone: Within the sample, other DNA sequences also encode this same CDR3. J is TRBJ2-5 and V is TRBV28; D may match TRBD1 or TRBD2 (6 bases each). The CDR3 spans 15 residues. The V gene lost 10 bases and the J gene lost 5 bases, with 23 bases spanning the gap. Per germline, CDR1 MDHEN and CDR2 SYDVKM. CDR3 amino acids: CATYGWGALGETQYF. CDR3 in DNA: TGTGCCACCTATGGCTGGGGGGCGTTAGGGGAGACCCAGTACTTC.

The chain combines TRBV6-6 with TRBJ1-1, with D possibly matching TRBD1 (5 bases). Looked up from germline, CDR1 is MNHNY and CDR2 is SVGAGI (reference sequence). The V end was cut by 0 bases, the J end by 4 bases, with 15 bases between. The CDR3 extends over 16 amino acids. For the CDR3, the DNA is TGTGCCAGCAGTTACTCGGGGACCCGGAGGGGCACTGAAGCTTTCTTT. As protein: CASSYSGTRRGTEAFF.